The 9 T cell receptor beta chains presented below share a single source sample, sequenced in a study of blood T cells in healthy people across ages. Combining a sample-barcoded 5' primer with a J-beta primer mix, a second PCR ran for about 7 to 12 cycles. TCRdb fed the 5' RACE reads into MiXCR, producing one record per CDR3 protein. The sample consists of 1.5 million to 2 million distinct CDR3 sequences, approximately 28% of them appearing once. Sample: blood. These receptor sequences come from a young woman in good health.

This chain connects TRBV6-2 or TRBV6-3 to TRBJ2-1, with 11 bases lining up with TRBD2. Trimming at V came to 5 bases and at J to 7 bases, leaving 19 bases not matched to a gene. The CDR3 extends over 19 amino acids. Per germline, CDR1 MNHEY and CDR2 SVGEGT. The CDR3 protein is CASSGAFVAGGLRGNEQFF. The CDR3, as DNA: TGTGCCAGCAGTGGGGCGTTCGTAGCGGGGGGGCTTCGTGGAAATGAGCAGTTCTTC.

In this sample, this clonotype turned up many times. The genes are TRBV29-1 and TRBJ2-7; 8 bases line up with TRBD1. Trimming took 6 bases from V and 3 from J; bases not matched to a gene: 7. Germline V gene data show CDR1 as SQVTM and CDR2 as ANQGSEA. CDR3 length: 13 amino acids. The CDR3 sequence: CSVPGQAYYEQYF. CDR3 DNA sequence: TGCAGCGTCCCGGGACAGGCTTACTACGAGCAGTACTTC.

This clonotype was seen many times. This chain connects TRBV5-1 to TRBJ2-7, with TRBD2 matching over 11 bases. The CDR3 is 14 amino acids. From germline, CDR1 is SGHRS and CDR2 YFSETQ. Trimming cost V 3 bases and J 4 bases; bases outside gene matches: 3. DNA for the CDR3: TGCGCCAGCAGCTGGACTAGCGGGTTATACGAGCAGTACTTC. This encodes CASSWTSGLYEQYF. Variable domain in full (rest from reference TRBV5-1 and TRBJ2-7): KAGVTQTPRYLIKTRGQQVTLSCSPISGHRSVSWYQQTPGQGLQFLFEYFSETQRNKGNFPGRFSGRQFSNSRSEMNVSTLELGDSALYLCASSWTSGLYEQYFGPGTRLTVT.

The chain combines TRBV7-2 with TRBJ1-5; TRBD1 aligns across 10 bases. Trimming at V came to 5 bases and at J to 7 bases, leaving 8 bases not matched to a gene. Germline CDR1 SGHTA, CDR2 FQGNSA. This CDR3 has 15 residues. The CDR3 bases are TGTGCCAGCAGCCGCGACAGGGGGCTTGAACAGCCCCAGCATTTT. It encodes CASSRDRGLEQPQHF.

This clonotype was observed a handful of times. V usage is TRBV29-1 and J usage is TRBJ2-7; TRBD2 is a possible D gene (7 bases). V lost 6 bases and J 6 bases, leaving 21 bases between the germline ends. This CDR3 spans 14 amino acids. Germline V gene lookup returns CDR1 SQVTM and CDR2 ANQGSEA. The CDR3 sequence: CSVQGGEGLGEQYF. CDR3 nucleotides: TGCAGCGTCCAAGGGGGGGAGGGCCTGGGCGAGCAGTACTTC.

The rearrangement links TRBV4-2 to TRBJ1-1; tentative D call: TRBD1 (5 bases). CDR1 LGHNA and CDR2 YNFKEQ come from the germline V gene. The V gene lost 1 base and the J gene lost 1 base, with 10 bases spanning the gap. This CDR3 region has 15 residues. DNA of the CDR3: TGTGCCAGCAGCCAAGTACGACAGACGAACACTGAAGCTTTCTTT. Residues: CASSQVRQTNTEAFF.

J is TRBJ2-5 and V is TRBV28; D is possibly TRBD1 (5 bases). CDR1 MDHEN and CDR2 SYDVKM come from the germline V gene. This CDR3 spans 14 amino acids. V lost 3 bases, J lost 5 bases, and 13 bases lay in between. This chain's CDR3 is CASSFLGPSETQYF. In DNA, the CDR3 is TGTGCCAGCAGTTTTCTGGGGCCTTCGGAGACCCAGTACTTC.

This sequence joins TRBV14 and TRBJ2-7; D remains unclear. This CDR3 has 16 residues. Deletions cut 1 base from V and 1 base from J, with 14 bases between. CDR1 and CDR2 (germline): SGHDN, FVKESK. The CDR3 nucleotides read TGTGCCAGCAGCCAAGGGGCAACAGAAAATTCCTACGAGCAGTACTTC. It yields the protein CASSQGATENSYEQYF. Full variable domain (outside the CDR3, taken from reference TRBV14 and TRBJ2-7): EAGVTQFPSHSVIEKGQTVTLRCDPISGHDNLYWYRRVMGKEIKFLLHFVKESKQDESGMPNNRFLAERTGGTYSTLKVQPAELEDSGVYFCASSQGATENSYEQYFGPGTRLTVT.

The table lists this clonotype with many counts. The rearrangement uses TRBV21-1 and TRBJ2-5; TRBD1 reflects the table's D call only, with no check against the DNA. TRBV21-1 is marked as a pseudogene. The CDR3 is made up of 16 amino acids. CDR3 sequence reads: CASSKPESGQGETQYF. The CDR3 DNA is TGTGCCAGCAGCAAACCCGAATCCGGACAGGGGGAGACCCAGTACTTC.